This T cell receptor (beta chain) appears in the sequencing data of a study of blood T cell repertoires in COVID-19. Background on the study: PBMCs, B-cell-depleted T cells, or T cells provided the cDNA or gDNA that made up the material.

V lost 6 bases and J lost 4, with 12 bases in between. There are 14 residues in the CDR3. In germline, CDR1 is MNHEY, CDR2 SVGAGI. The data were produced by immunoSEQ multiplex PCR, yet TCRdb's version contains in-frame clones alone and is incomplete. The sample lists under 350,000 clones, around 90% seen once, with 2% to 3% in the top ten. The chain joins TRBV6-5 to TRBJ1-4, with D unresolved. Sequencing was done on a sample of PBMCs or T cells enriched from blood (not recorded which). The source of this sequence is a man aged 55 to 70 who had recovered from COVID-19. The CDR3 protein is CASSTGAVNEKLFF. In DNA, the CDR3 is TGTGCCAGCAGCACGGGAGCCGTTAATGAAAAACTGTTTTTT.